This TCR beta chain is from a study of blood T cell repertoires in COVID-19. As for the study in general: Sites in the United States, Italy and Spain provided acute and convalescent COVID-19 samples.

V shed 3 bases and J 8 bases; nucleotides not matched to a gene: 11. The CDR3 spans 16 residues. The germline CDR1 and CDR2 sequences are SGDLS and YYNGEE. Profiling relied on immunoSEQ multiplex PCR, and the TCRdb table lists in-frame clones only, not all of them. The sample has more than 200,000 clones, around 84% seen once; the top ten hold 4.2%. The origin of this receptor is a man aged 55 to 70 with acute or convalescent COVID-19. The chain has TRBV9 and TRBJ2-1; 10 bases fit TRBD2. Material for sequencing was peripheral blood. The CDR3 bases are TGTGCCAGCAGCGCCGGGGTAGCGGGAGGTGGCGATGAGCAGTTCTTC. This sequence encodes CASSAGVAGGGDEQFF.